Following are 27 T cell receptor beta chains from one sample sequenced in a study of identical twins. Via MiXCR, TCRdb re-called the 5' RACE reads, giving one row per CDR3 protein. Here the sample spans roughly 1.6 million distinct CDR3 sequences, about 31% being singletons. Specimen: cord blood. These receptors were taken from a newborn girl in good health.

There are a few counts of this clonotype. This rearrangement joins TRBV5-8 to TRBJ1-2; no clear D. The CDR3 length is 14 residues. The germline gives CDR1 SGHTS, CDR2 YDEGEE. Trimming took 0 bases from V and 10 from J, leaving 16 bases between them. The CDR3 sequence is CASSLEKARTPYTF. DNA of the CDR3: TGTGCCAGCAGCTTGGAGAAGGCCAGGACGCCCTACACCTTC.

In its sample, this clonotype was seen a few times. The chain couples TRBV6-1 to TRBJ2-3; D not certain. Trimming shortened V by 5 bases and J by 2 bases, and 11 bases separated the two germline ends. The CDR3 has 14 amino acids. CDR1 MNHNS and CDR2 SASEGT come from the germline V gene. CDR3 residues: CASSPLGNTDTQYF. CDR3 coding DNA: TGTGCCAGCAGTCCTCTAGGGAACACAGATACGCAGTATTTT.

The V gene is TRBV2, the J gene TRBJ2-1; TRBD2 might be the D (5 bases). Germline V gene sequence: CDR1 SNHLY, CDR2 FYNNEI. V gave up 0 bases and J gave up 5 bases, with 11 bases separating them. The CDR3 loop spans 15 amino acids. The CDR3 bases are TGTGCCAGCAGTGAAGCCTTAACTAGGAACAATGAGCAGTTCTTC. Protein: CASSEALTRNNEQFF.

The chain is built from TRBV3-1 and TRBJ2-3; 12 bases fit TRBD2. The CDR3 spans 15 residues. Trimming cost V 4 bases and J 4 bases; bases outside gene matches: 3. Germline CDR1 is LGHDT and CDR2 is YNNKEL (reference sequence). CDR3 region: CASSRTSGMSDTQYF. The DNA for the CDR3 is TGTGCCAGCAGCCGGACTAGCGGGATGTCAGATACGCAGTATTTT.

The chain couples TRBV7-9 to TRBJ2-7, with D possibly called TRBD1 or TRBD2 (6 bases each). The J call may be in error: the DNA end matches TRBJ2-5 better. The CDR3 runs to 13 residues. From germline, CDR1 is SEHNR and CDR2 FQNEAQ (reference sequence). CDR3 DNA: TGTGCCAGTTCGGGGACTCGGGGGCAGACCCAGTACTTC. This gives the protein CASSGTRGQTQYF.

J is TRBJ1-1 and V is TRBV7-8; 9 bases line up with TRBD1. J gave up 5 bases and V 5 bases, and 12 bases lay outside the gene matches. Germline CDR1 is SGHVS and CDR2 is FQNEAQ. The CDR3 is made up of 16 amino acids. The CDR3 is CASSNILRQGGTEAFF. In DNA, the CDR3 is TGTGCCAGCAGCAACATCCTCCGACAGGGGGGTACTGAAGCTTTCTTT.

CDR3 amino acids: CASSKLATGETQYF. The DNA of the CDR3 is TGTGCCAGCAGTAAACTAGCAACGGGAGAGACCCAGTACTTC. The chain couples TRBV2 to TRBJ2-5; a possible D gene is TRBD2 (6 bases). This CDR3 is 14 amino acids long. The V end was cut by 5 bases, the J end by 4 bases, with 14 bases between. Per germline, CDR1 SNHLY and CDR2 FYNNEI.

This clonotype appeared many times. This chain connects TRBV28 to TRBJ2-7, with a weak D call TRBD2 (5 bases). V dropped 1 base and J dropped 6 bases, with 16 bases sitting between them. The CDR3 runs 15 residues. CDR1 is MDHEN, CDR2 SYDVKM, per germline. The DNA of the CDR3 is TGTGCCAGCAGTTTATTCCGGGAACCCAAGAGCGAGCAGTACTTC. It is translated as CASSLFREPKSEQYF. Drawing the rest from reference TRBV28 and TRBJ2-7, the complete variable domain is DVKVTQSSRYLVKRTGEKVFLECVQDMDHENMFWYRQDPGLGLRLIYFSYDVKMKEKGDIPEGYSVSREKKERFSLILESASTNQTSMYLCASSLFREPKSEQYFGPGTRLTVT.

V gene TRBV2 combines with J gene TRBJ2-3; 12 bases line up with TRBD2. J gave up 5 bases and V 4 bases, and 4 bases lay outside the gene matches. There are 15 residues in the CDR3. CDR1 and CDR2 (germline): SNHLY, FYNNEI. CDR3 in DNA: TGTGCCAGCAGTGGACTAGCGGGAGCAAGAGATACGCAGTATTTT. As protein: CASSGLAGARDTQYF.

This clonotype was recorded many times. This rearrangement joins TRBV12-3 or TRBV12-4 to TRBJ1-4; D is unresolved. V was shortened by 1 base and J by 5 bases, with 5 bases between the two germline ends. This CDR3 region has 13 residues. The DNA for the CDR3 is TGTGCCAGCAGTTTAGTATCCAATGAAAAACTGTTTTTT. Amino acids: CASSLVSNEKLFF.

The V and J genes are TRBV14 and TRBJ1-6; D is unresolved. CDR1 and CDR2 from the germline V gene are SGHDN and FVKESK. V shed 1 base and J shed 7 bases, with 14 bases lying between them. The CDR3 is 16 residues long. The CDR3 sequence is CASSQVGGTTNSPLHF. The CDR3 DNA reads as TGTGCCAGCAGCCAAGTCGGAGGTACCACGAATTCACCCCTCCACTTT. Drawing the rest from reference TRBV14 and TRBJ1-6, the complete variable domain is EAGVTQFPSHSVIEKGQTVTLRCDPISGHDNLYWYRRVMGKEIKFLLHFVKESKQDESGMPNNRFLAERTGGTYSTLKVQPAELEDSGVYFCASSQVGGTTNSPLHFGNGTRLTVT.

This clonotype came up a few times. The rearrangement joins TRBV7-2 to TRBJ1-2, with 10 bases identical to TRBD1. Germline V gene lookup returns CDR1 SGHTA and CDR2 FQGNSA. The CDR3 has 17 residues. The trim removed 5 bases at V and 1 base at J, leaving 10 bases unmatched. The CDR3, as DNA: TGTGCCAGCAGCGTACGGGCGGACAGGGGGTTTAACTATGGCTACACCTTC. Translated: CASSVRADRGFNYGYTF.

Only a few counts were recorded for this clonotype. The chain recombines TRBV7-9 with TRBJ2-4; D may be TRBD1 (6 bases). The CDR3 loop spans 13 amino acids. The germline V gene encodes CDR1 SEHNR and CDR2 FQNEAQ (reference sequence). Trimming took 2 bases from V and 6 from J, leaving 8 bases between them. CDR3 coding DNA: TGTGCCAGCAGCTTAACAGGGATAAACATTCAGTACTTC. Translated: CASSLTGINIQYF.

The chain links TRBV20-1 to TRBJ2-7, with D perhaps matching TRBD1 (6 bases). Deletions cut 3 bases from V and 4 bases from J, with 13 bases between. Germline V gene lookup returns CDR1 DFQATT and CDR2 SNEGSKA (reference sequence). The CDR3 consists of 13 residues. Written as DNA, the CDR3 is TGCAGTGCTAGTAGGGGGAATCGGTACGAGCAGTACTTC. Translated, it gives CSASRGNRYEQYF.

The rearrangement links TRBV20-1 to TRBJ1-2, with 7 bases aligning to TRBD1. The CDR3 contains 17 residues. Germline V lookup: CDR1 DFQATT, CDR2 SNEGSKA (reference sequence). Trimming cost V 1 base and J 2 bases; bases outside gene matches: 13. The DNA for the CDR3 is TGCAGTGCTAGAGGAGGGGGCCGGGCCATCCTCAACTATGGCTACACCTTC. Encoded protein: CSARGGGRAILNYGYTF.

CDR3 bases: TGTGCCAGCAGTTCACCAGTAGGAGAGACCCAGTACTTC. Translated: CASSSPVGETQYF. This chain uses TRBV12-3 or TRBV12-4 with TRBJ2-5; D unclear. This CDR3 has 13 amino acids. The V end lost 4 bases, the J end lost 4 bases, and 10 bases lay between the germline ends.

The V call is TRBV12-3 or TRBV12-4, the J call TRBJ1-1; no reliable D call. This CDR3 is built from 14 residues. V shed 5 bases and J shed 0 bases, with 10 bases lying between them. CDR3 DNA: TGTGCCAGCAGTCTCCAGGCTCTGAACACTGAAGCTTTCTTT. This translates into CASSLQALNTEAFF.

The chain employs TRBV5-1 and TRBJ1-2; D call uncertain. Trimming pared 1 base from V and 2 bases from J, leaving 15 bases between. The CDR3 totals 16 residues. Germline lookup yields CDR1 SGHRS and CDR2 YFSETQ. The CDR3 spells CASSLRAKDPNYGYTF. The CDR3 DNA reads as TGCGCCAGCAGCTTGAGAGCTAAGGACCCAAACTATGGCTACACCTTC.

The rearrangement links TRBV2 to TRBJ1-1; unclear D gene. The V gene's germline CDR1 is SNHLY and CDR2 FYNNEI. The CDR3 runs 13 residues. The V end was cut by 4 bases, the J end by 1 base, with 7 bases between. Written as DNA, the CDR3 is TGTGCCAGCAGTGCGTCCAGGAACACTGAAGCTTTCTTT. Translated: CASSASRNTEAFF.

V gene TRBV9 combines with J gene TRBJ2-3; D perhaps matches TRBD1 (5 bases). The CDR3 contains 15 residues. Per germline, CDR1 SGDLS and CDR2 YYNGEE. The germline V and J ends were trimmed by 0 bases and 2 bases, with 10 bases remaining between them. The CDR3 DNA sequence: TGTGCCAGCAGCGTAGCAGGGCCGTACACAGATACGCAGTATTTT. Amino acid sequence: CASSVAGPYTDTQYF.

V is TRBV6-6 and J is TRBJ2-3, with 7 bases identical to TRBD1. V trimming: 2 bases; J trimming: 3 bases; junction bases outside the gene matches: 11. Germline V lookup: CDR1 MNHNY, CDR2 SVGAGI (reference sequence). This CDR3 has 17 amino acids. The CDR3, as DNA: TGTGCCAGCAGTTACCGGGACAGCTTGGTGCGGACAGATACGCAGTATTTT. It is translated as CASSYRDSLVRTDTQYF.

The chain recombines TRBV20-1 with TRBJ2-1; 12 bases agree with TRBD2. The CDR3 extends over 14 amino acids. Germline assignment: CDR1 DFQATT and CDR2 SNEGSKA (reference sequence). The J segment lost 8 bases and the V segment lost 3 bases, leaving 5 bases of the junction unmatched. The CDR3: CSASGLAGGDEQFF. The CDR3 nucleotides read TGCAGTGCTAGCGGCCTAGCGGGAGGGGATGAGCAGTTCTTC.

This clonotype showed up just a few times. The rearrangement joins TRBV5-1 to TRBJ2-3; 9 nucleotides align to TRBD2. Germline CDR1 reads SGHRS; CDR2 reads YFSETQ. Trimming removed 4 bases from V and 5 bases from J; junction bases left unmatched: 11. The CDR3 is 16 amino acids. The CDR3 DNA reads TGCGCCAGCAGCCCCTTCGGCGCGGGAGGGGGAGATACGCAGTATTTT. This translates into CASSPFGAGGGDTQYF.

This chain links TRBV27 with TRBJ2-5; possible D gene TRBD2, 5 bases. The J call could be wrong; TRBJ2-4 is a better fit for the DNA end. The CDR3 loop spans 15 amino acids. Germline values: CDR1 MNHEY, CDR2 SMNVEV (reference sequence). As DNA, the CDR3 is TGTGCCAGCAGTTTCGGGCCGGCGGGCAAAAACATTCAGTACTTC. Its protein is CASSFGPAGKNIQYF.

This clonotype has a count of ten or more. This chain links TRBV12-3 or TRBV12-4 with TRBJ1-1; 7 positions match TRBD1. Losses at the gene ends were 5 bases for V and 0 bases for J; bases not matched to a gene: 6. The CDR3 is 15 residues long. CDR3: CASSPRDSMNTEAFF. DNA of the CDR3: TGTGCCAGCAGTCCCCGGGACAGCATGAACACTGAAGCTTTCTTT.

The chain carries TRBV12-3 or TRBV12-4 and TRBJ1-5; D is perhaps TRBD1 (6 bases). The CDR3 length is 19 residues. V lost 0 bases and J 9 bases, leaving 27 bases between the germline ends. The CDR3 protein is CASSLALGLGGQNLWPQHF. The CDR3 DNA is TGTGCCAGCAGTTTAGCGCTGGGGTTAGGCGGACAGAACCTTTGGCCCCAGCATTTT.

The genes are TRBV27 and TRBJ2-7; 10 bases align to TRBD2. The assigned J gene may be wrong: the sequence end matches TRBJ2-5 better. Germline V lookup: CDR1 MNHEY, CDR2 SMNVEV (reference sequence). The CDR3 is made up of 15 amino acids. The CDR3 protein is CASSRSGGLRETQYF. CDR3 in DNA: TGTGCCAGCAGTCGTAGCGGGGGGTTACGTGAGACCCAGTACTTC.